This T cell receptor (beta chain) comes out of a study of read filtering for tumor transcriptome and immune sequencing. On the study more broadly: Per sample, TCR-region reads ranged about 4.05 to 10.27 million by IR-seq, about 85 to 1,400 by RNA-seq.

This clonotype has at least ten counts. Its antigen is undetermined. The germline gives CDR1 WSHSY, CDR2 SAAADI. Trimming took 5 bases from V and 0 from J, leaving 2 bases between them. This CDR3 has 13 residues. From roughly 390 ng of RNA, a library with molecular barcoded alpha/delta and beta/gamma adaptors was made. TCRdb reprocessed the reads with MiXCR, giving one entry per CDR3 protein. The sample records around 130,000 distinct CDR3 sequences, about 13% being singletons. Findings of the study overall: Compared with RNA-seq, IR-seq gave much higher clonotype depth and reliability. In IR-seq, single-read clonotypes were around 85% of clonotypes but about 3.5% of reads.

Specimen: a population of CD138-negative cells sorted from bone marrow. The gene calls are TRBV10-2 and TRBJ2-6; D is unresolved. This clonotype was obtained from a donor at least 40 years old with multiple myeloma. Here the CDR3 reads CASSFSGANVLTF. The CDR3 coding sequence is TGCGCCAGCAGTTTCTCTGGGGCCAACGTCCTGACTTTC.